Presented here are 12 T cell receptor beta chains from one specimen sequenced in a study of vaccination effects on CD4 cells after COVID-19. These receptors' targets are unknown. Produced via immunoSEQ multiplex PCR; TCRdb's table is partial and in-frame only. The sample has roughly 20,000 clones, 65% to 85% seen once. Viral peptide pool expansion of antigen-specific CD4+ T cells preceded sequencing in the ViraFEST assay. Following culture for approximately 11 days, CD4+ T cells were isolated. Nucleocapsid antibodies were negative in the vaccine recipients, who had never had SARS-CoV-2 infection. This specimen consisted of CD4+ T cells from PBMCs cultured with HCoV-NL63 spike peptides, obtained before COVID-19 vaccination. The origin of the receptors is a human donor who received a COVID-19 vaccine.

V gene TRBV5-1 combines with J gene TRBJ2-7; the match to TRBD1 covers 9 bases. Germline values: CDR1 SGHRS, CDR2 YFSETQ. The CDR3 sequence is 13 residues long. The V gene end was trimmed by 4 bases and the J gene end by 5 bases; junction bases not matched to a gene: 4. CDR3 nucleotides: TGCGCCAGCAGCAGAACAGGGGGCGACGAGCAGTACTTC. Amino acids: CASSRTGGDEQYF.

The chain has TRBV5-4 and TRBJ2-2; no clear D. V shed 0 bases and J shed 4 bases, with 4 bases lying between them. CDR1 is SGHNT and CDR2 is YYREEE in the germline V gene (reference sequence). The CDR3 sequence is 13 residues long. The CDR3, as DNA: TGTGCCAGCAGCTTGGAGGGCACCGGGGAGCTGTTTTTT. Translating it yields CASSLEGTGELFF.

The V call is TRBV5-8, the J call TRBJ1-5, with 9 nucleotides matching TRBD1. Per the germline V gene, CDR1 is SGHTS and CDR2 is YDEGEE. The junction had 6 bases not matched to a gene; V was cut back by 1 base and J by 4 bases. The CDR3 length is 16 residues. The DNA for the CDR3 is TGTGCCAGCAGCTTGCAGGGGACAGGGTATAATCAGCCCCAGCATTTT. Amino acids: CASSLQGTGYNQPQHF.

The rearrangement links TRBV4-3 to TRBJ2-3, with 13 bases that match TRBD2. This CDR3 comprises 18 residues. V was pared by 1 base and J by 0 bases, with 4 bases of the junction left unmatched. Germline CDR1 is LGHNA and CDR2 is YSLEER. CDR3 residues: CASSQGLAGGSSTDTQYF. The CDR3 bases are TGCGCCAGCAGCCAAGGACTAGCGGGGGGATCTAGCACAGATACGCAGTATTTT.

This chain links TRBV27 with TRBJ1-6, with 8 bases lining up with TRBD1. V lost 5 bases and J lost 7; bases outside the gene matches: 7. The V gene's germline CDR1 is MNHEY and CDR2 SMNVEV (reference sequence). The CDR3 consists of 15 residues. The CDR3 sequence: CASSRLDRVNSPLHF. In DNA, the CDR3 is TGTGCCAGCAGTCGGCTGGACAGGGTCAATTCACCCCTCCACTTT.

The chain employs TRBV30 and TRBJ2-3; no clear D gene. This CDR3 contains 13 residues. In germline, CDR1 is GTSNPN, CDR2 SVGIG (reference sequence). Trimming left V 0 bases short and J 1 base short, with 5 bases between. The CDR3, as DNA: TGTGCCTGGAGTGTAAAGGGCACAGATACGCAGTATTTT. It translates to CAWSVKGTDTQYF.

The rearrangement links TRBV5-1 to TRBJ2-3; tentative D call: TRBD1 (6 bases). Trimming took 0 bases from V and 1 from J, leaving 12 bases between them. The CDR3 is 16 amino acids. Per the germline V gene, CDR1 is SGHRS and CDR2 is YFSETQ. CDR3 loop: CASSLAGKGGTDTQYF. DNA of the CDR3: TGCGCCAGCAGCTTGGCTGGTAAGGGGGGCACAGATACGCAGTATTTT. Together with reference TRBV5-1 and TRBJ2-3, the CDR3 gives the full variable domain: KAGVTQTPRYLIKTRGQQVTLSCSPISGHRSVSWYQQTPGQGLQFLFEYFSETQRNKGNFPGRFSGRQFSNSRSEMNVSTLELGDSALYLCASSLAGKGGTDTQYFGPGTRLTVL.

This chain uses TRBV19 with TRBJ1-2; 10 nucleotides line up with TRBD1. V was clipped by 6 bases and J by 6 bases; unmatched bases: 7. Germline CDR1 LNHDA, CDR2 SQIVND (reference sequence). The CDR3 loop spans 14 amino acids. CDR3: CASRDRGRVDGYTF. DNA of the CDR3: TGTGCCAGTAGAGACAGGGGGCGCGTCGATGGCTACACCTTC. Using reference TRBV19 and TRBJ1-2 for the parts outside the CDR3, the full variable domain is DGGITQSPKYLFRKEGQNVTLSCEQNLNHDAMYWYRQDPGQGLRLIYYSQIVNDFQKGDIAEGYSVSREKKESFPLTVTSAQKNPTAFYLCASRDRGRVDGYTFGSGTRLTVV.

This chain links TRBV7-2 with TRBJ1-2; no clear D gene. This CDR3 region has 15 residues. The germline CDR1 and CDR2 sequences are SGHTA and FQGNSA. Trimming shortened V by 1 base and J by 0 bases, and 9 bases separated the two germline ends. The CDR3 spells CASSLVFQSNYGYTF. CDR3 coding DNA: TGTGCCAGCAGCTTAGTTTTTCAATCTAACTATGGCTACACCTTC.

This chain uses TRBV25-1 with TRBJ1-2; D perhaps matches TRBD1 (6 bases). Between the trimmed V and J ends, which lost 3 bases and 2 bases, there was a span of 13 bases. Germline V gives CDR1 MGHDK, CDR2 SYGVNS. The CDR3 has 15 residues. The CDR3 DNA sequence: TGTGCCAGCAGTGAGTCGGGACAAACGAACTATGGCTACACCTTC. Protein product: CASSESGQTNYGYTF.

This clone has a single count. The chain couples TRBV5-8 to TRBJ2-3; 9 nucleotides line up with TRBD2. The germline V gene encodes CDR1 SGHTS and CDR2 YDEGEE. This CDR3 spans 17 amino acids. Unmatched junction bases numbered 20, after V lost 7 bases and J lost 8 bases. For the CDR3, the DNA is TGTGCCAGCGGCCGCCTCGGGCTAGCGGGAATCACTGGTACGCAGTATTTT. Translation gives CASGRLGLAGITGTQYF.

In its sample, this clone was seen a few times. In DNA, the CDR3 is TGTGCCAGCAGCTTAAGTCCTAGCGGGTTCCACGAGCAGTACTTC. It specifies CASSLSPSGFHEQYF. The rearrangement uses TRBV11-3 and TRBJ2-7, with 8 bases matching TRBD2. The CDR3 consists of 15 residues. Germline values: CDR1 SGHNT, CDR2 YENEEA. V lost 2 bases and J lost 5; bases outside the gene matches: 8.